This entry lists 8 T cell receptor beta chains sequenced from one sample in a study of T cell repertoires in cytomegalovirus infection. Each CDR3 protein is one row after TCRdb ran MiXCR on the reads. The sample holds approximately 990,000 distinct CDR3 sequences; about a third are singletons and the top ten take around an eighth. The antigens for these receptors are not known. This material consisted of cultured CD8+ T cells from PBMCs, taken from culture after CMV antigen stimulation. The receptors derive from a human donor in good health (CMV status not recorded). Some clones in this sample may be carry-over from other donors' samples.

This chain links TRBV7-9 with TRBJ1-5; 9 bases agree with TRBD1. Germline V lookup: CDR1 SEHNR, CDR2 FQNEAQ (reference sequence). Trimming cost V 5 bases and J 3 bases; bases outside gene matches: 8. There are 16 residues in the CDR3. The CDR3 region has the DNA TGTGCCAGCAGCCACCGTGACAGGGGGATCAATCAGCCCCAGCATTTT. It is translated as CASSHRDRGINQPQHF.

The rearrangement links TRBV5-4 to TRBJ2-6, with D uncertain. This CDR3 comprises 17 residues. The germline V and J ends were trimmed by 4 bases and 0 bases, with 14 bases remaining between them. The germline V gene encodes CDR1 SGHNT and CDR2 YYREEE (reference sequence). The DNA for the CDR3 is TGTGCCAGCAGCCGACTCGCCGGTATCTCTGGGGCCAACGTCCTGACTTTC. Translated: CASSRLAGISGANVLTF.

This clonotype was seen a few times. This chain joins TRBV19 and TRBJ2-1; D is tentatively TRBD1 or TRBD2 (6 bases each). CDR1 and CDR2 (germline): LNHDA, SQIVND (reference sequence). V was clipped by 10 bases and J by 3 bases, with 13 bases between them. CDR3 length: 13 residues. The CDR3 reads CATLGGRYNEQFF. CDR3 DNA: TGTGCCACCTTAGGGGGGCGCTACAATGAGCAGTTCTTC.

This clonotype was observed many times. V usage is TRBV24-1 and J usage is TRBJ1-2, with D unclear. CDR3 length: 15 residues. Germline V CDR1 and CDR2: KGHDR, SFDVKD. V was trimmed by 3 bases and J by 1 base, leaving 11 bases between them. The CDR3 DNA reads TGTGCCACCAGTGATGCGGCAGGAGATAACTATGGCTACACCTTC. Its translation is CATSDAAGDNYGYTF.

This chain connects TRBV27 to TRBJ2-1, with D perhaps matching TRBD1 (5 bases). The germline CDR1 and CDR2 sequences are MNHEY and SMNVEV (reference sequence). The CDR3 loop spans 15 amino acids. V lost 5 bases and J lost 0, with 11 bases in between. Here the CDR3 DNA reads TGTGCCAGCAGTCGCCGACAGAGCTCCTACAATGAGCAGTTCTTC. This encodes CASSRRQSSYNEQFF.

The CDR3 nucleotides are TGTGCCAGCAGCTTGGCACAGGGAGTTGAAGCTTTCTTT. This encodes CASSLAQGVEAFF. V is TRBV5-5 and J is TRBJ1-1; the D gene is possibly TRBD1 (6 bases). CDR3 length: 13 residues. Germline V lookup: CDR1 SGHKS, CDR2 YYEKEE (reference sequence). V was trimmed by 0 bases and J by 7 bases, leaving 10 bases between them.

The CDR3 sequence is CASSVVLAGGNTGELFF. The CDR3 bases are TGTGCCAGCAGCGTAGTTCTTGCGGGGGGTAACACCGGGGAGCTGTTTTTT. This chain links TRBV9 with TRBJ2-2; 8 bases agree with TRBD2. Trimming took 0 bases from V and 2 from J; bases not matched to a gene: 6. The CDR3 spans 17 residues. Per germline, CDR1 SGDLS and CDR2 YYNGEE.

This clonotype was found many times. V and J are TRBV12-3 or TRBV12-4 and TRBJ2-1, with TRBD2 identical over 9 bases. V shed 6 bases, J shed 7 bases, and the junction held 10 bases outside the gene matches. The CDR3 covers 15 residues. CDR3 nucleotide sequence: TGTGCCAGCAGCACCGGCGGGGGGGCGGGAAATGAGCAGTTCTTC. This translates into CASSTGGGAGNEQFF.